These T cell receptor beta chains were read from a single sample in a study of blood T cell repertoires in COVID-19. Sequencing was performed with immunoSEQ multiplex PCR; in TCRdb, only in-frame clones are kept and a portion is missing. This repertoire shows a few hundred thousand clones, 80% to 90% found once; its top ten account for approximately 10%. Sequenced: peripheral blood. Receptor source: a woman aged 65 to 85 with COVID-19, enrolled during active disease. The CDR3 runs from the conserved cysteine through the conserved F or W. A D gene is named only where the DNA matches it firmly. Expanded clones get a size class; other rows say once, few or many, or leave the size out.

size,V,D,J,DNA,CDR3
few,TRBV7-9,.,TRBJ1-2,TGTGCCAGCAGCTCAGAATCAGAAAACTATGGCTACACCTTC,CASSSESENYGYTF
.,TRBV19,.,TRBJ2-2,TGTGCCAGTACCCCTCCCGGCACCGGGGAGCTGTTTTTT,CASTPPGTGELFF
.,TRBV19,.,TRBJ2-3,TGTGCCAGTAGTATGGAGGGGACAGATACGCAGTATTTT,CASSMEGTDTQYF
.,TRBV4-1,TRBD2,TRBJ2-5,TGCGCCAGCAGCCAAGATTCCCTAGCGGGGGCTCGAGAGACCCAGTACTTC,CASSQDSLAGARETQYF
once,TRBV10-3,.,TRBJ2-5,TGTGCCACCACAGGGAATCAAGAGACCCAGTACTTC,CATTGNQETQYF
.,TRBV27,TRBD1,TRBJ2-3,TGTGCCAGCAGTTTCTTTGGGACAGCTAGCACAGATACGCAGTATTTT,CASSFFGTASTDTQYF
.,TRBV28,TRBD1,TRBJ1-2,TGTGCCAGCAGGAGGACAGGGTCGGACTATGGCTACACCTTC,CASRRTGSDYGYTF
.,TRBV9,TRBD1,TRBJ1-1,TGTGCCAGCAGCGCCGGACAGGGGGCTCGTCCGACTGAAGCTTTCTTT,CASSAGQGARPTEAFF
.,TRBV11-2,.,TRBJ2-1,TGTGCCAGCAAAGAGACTTACAATGAGCAGTTCTTC,CASKETYNEQFF
.,TRBV6-5,.,TRBJ2-3,TGTGCCAGCAGTAGGGGAGATACGCAGTATTTT,CASSRGDTQYF
.,TRBV6-5,TRBD1,TRBJ1-1,TGTGCCAGCAGTTCGACCACAGGGGCAGCTTTCTTT,CASSSTTGAAFF
.,TRBV4-3,.,TRBJ2-2,TGCGCCAGCAGCCAAGAAGGGACACAGAACACCGGGGAGCTGTTTTTT,CASSQEGTQNTGELFF
.,TRBV4-2,.,TRBJ2-1,TGTGCCAGCAGCCAAGATTGGGGGGAGTCCAATGAGCAGTTCTTC,CASSQDWGESNEQFF
.,TRBV10-3,TRBD1,TRBJ2-3,TGTGCCATCAGTCAAGGGACAGAACTAAGGCAGTATTTT,CAISQGTELRQYF
.,TRBV29-1,.,TRBJ1-1,TGCAGCGGATCAACCCCTCAGGCTTCTATGGCTGAAGCTTTCTTT,CSGSTPQASMAEAFF
few,TRBV9,TRBD1,TRBJ1-4,TGTGCTGGACCCCCGGGACAGCTTAATGAAAAACTGTTTTTT,CAGPPGQLNEKLFF
once,TRBV29-1,.,TRBJ1-2,TGCAGCGTTGAGCCAGGGTCTAACTATGGCTACACCTTC,CSVEPGSNYGYTF
.,TRBV6-2/TRBV6-3,TRBD2,TRBJ2-7,TGTGCCAGCAGTTATACTAGCGGGGGTTCCTACGAGCAGTACTTC,CASSYTSGGSYEQYF
.,TRBV18,.,TRBJ2-7,TGTGCCAGCTCACCTAGCTGGGGGGGCGCGGGGTACGAGCAGTACTTC,CASSPSWGGAGYEQYF
.,TRBV7-9,TRBD1,TRBJ2-7,TGTGCCAGCAGCTTCCGGGACAGCTCCTACGAGCAGTACTTC,CASSFRDSSYEQYF
.,TRBV11-2,TRBD2,TRBJ2-1,TGTGCCAGCAGGGAAACGGGACTATTGGCTGAGCAGTTCTTC,CASRETGLLAEQFF
.,TRBV7-9,TRBD1,TRBJ1-1,TGTGCCAGCAGCTTGAACAGGGGAGCACAGACTGAAGCTTTCTTT,CASSLNRGAQTEAFF
.,TRBV4-2,.,TRBJ1-5,TGTGCCAGCAGCCAAGACGTCACAGGCCGACTTAATCAGCCCCAGCATTTT,CASSQDVTGRLNQPQHF
.,TRBV19,TRBD1,TRBJ1-1,TGTGCCACCTCGGACAGGATCGCTGAAGCTTTCTTT,CATSDRIAEAFF
.,TRBV28,TRBD1,TRBJ1-6,TGTGCCAGCAGTAAACTAAACTCCGGGACAGGGTATTCACCCCTCCACTTT,CASSKLNSGTGYSPLHF
.,TRBV6-5,.,TRBJ1-2,TGTGCCAGCAGTCGGACCACAGGGATTAACTATGGCTACACCTTC,CASSRTTGINYGYTF
once,TRBV2,.,TRBJ2-1,TGTGCCAGCAGGGTAGCGCCAAGCTCCTACAATGAGCAGTTCTTC,CASRVAPSSYNEQFF
.,TRBV10-3,.,TRBJ1-2,TGTGCCATCAGTGTCGGCGACTATAATGGCTACACCTTC,CAISVGDYNGYTF
.,TRBV11-3,TRBD1,TRBJ1-2,TGTGCCAGCAGCTCGGGGGGACAGGGGAACTATGGCTACACCTTC,CASSSGGQGNYGYTF
.,TRBV29-1,TRBD2,TRBJ2-3,TGCAGCCCACAGGGAGCGGGGGGCTCAGATACGCAGTATTTT,CSPQGAGGSDTQYF